This T cell receptor (beta chain) came from a study of blood T cells in healthy people across ages (dated by TCRdb to about 2015). In the study overall: In model experiments, roughly one uniquely barcoded TCR beta cDNA molecule per two T cells was captured by template switching. Using the same blood draw, the study looked at two additional independent replicas of 1 million unique cDNA reads for two donors, one aged 18 to 30 and the other aged 80 or older. To avoid experimental bias, donors of different ages were distributed randomly across sequencing lanes. To track age-related changes in TCR beta repertoire diversity, the study relied on deep sequencing normalized with unique cDNA molecular identifiers. Four age groups were formed from the donors: young (average approximately 16 years), middle-aged (approximately 39), aged (around 62) and long-lived (approximately 80). The full study reports these points: Total diversity estimates from one million sequenced T cells were considered lower bounds and underestimates. Observed TCR beta diversity correlated strongly with the percentage of naive T cells measured by flow cytometry. Observed TCR beta diversity per million T cells fell roughly linearly with age, and a significant reduction was already apparent by age approximately 40. Because the CMV infection status of the donors was unknown, age-related changes in expanded clonotypes may potentially have been confounded. The long-lived group showed more naive CD4+ T cells, fewer expanded clones and increased TCR diversity than the aged group, suggesting age selection. Conclusive comparison of naive and antigen-experienced compartments was prevented by the profiling of bulk unsorted PBMCs.

Systemically healthy Caucasian individuals from Russia, 39 in total and aged about 6 to 90 years, were included as donors. Each donor gave 8 to 10 milliliters of peripheral blood, collected into EDTA-treated Vacutainer tubes. PBMCs were isolated by Ficoll-Paque density-gradient centrifugation, with at least 6.5 million obtained per sample. Total RNA was extracted from PBMCs with Trizol reagent, with at least 5 micrograms obtained per sample. For every donor, an aliquot of PBMCs went through flow cytometry to measure the percentages of naive CD45RAhigh/CD27high T cells. From V the trimming removes 3 bases and from J it removes 4 bases, while the gene matches leave 6 bases of the junction unaccounted for. CDR3 length: 14 amino acids, cysteine to phenylalanine. Just CDR3 DNA is preserved here, 42 bases in frame from base 1. From the germline V gene, CDR1 is MNHNS and CDR2 is SASEGT. Library construction relied on 5' RACE. The sequencer was an Illumina HiSeq 2500. A second PCR of about 6 to 11 cycles was run with a J-beta primer mix and a sample-barcoded 5' primer. A template-switch 5' adaptor carrying 12 random nucleotides introduced a unique molecular identifier onto each TCR beta cDNA molecule. Each sample yielded at least 3 million CDR3-containing paired-end reads. First-strand cDNA synthesis was performed from all RNA using the Mint cDNA synthesis kit, with priming by a TRBC-specific oligonucleotide. Following uracil-DNA glycosylase treatment, a first 18-cycle PCR with universal primers M1SS and BC2_uni_R was performed on all cDNA. For the original study's pipeline: Normalization of each sample was performed by random selection of 1 million high-quality reads, each carrying a distinct molecular identifier. Reads with shared molecular identifiers were discarded instead of being binned into consensus sequences. CDR3 identification, clonotype clustering and error correction used MiTCR with a Q25 quality threshold and the strictest error-elimination algorithm. Lower-bound total TCR beta diversity was estimated with a nonparametric unseen species model using Euler transformation. The public sequencing data were trimmed at Q25 with fastp and processed into clonotypes with MiXCR by TCRdb, which kept only in-frame beta chains. When rows share a CDR3 protein, they turn into one entry using the most common DNA and genes. The V and J calls and clone size are TCRdb's, not the authors'. The sample table lists about 1,000,000 distinct CDR3 sequences, more than 40% of them with a count of one. Together, the top ten hold 15% to 20% of the sample.

Worth noting for this clonotype: Its binding antigen is unknown. Base qualities are not recorded, but no much larger clone differs from it by a single base.

Sequenced sample: blood. The chain uses TRBV6-1 and TRBJ2-7; the central 7 bases match TRBD2. This TCR was sampled from a woman in her sixties or seventies in good health. At the DNA level, the sequence is TGTGCCAGCAGTGATGGGAGGGGAGTGTACGAGCAGTACTTC. Its translation reads: CASSDGRGVYEQYF.